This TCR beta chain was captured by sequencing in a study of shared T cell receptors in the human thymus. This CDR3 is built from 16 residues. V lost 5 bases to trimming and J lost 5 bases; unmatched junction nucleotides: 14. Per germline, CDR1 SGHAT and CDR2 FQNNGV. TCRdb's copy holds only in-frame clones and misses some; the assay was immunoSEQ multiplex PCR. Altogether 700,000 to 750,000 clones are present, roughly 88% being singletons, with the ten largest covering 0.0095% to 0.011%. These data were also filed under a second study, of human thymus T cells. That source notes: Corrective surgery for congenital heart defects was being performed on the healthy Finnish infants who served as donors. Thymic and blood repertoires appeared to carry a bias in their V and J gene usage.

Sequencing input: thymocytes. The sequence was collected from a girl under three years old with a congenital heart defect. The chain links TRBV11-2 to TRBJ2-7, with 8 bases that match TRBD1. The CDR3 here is CASSRKYPLDRDEQYF. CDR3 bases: TGTGCCAGCAGCCGAAAATACCCTTTGGACAGGGACGAGCAGTACTTC. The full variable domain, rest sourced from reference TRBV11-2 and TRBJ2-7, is EAGVAQSPRYKIIEKRQSVAFWCNPISGHATLYWYQQILGQGPKLLIQFQNNGVVDDSQLPKDRFSAERLKGVDSTLKIQPAKLEDSAVYLCASSRKYPLDRDEQYFGPGTRLTVT.